The 18 T cell receptor beta chains in this list originate from one sample, sequenced in a study of CD8 T cells in Susac syndrome. Random-hexamer reverse transcription was applied to roughly 0.5 to 1 ug RNA. Each CDR3 protein is one row after TCRdb ran MiXCR on the immunoSEQ multiplex PCR reads. The repertoire consists of about 200,000 distinct CDR3 sequences, with roughly 95% occurring once and the leading ten covering approximately 0.1%. Material for sequencing was CD4+ T cells from PBMCs. Receptors originate from a human donor in good health.

The chain recombines TRBV21-1 with TRBJ2-7. TRBV21-1 is termed a pseudogene. The CDR3 loop spans 13 amino acids. The CDR3 coding sequence is TGTGCCAGCAGCAAAGGGCCGGGCTACGAGCAGTACGTC. This codes for CASSKGPGYEQYV.

The gene calls are TRBV15 and TRBJ1-1; tentatively, D is TRBD1 (6 bases). With 0 bases removed from V and 2 bases from J, the gap between germline ends came to 10 bases. CDR3 length: 15 residues. Germline V gene lookup returns CDR1 LNHNV and CDR2 YYDKDF (reference sequence). The CDR3 sequence: CATSRDGTHNTEAFF. DNA of the CDR3: TGTGCCACCAGCAGAGACGGGACACATAACACTGAAGCTTTCTTT. The variable domain in full, with the rest retrieved from reference TRBV15 and TRBJ1-1, is DAMVIQNPRYQVTQFGKPVTLSCSQTLNHNVMYWYQQKSSQAPKLLFHYYDKDFNNEADTPDNFQSRRPNTSFCFLDIRSPGLGDTAMYLCATSRDGTHNTEAFFGQGTRLTVV.

The chain employs TRBV20-1 and TRBJ2-3, with D uncertain. Per germline, CDR1 DFQATT and CDR2 SNEGSKA (reference sequence). This CDR3 is 11 amino acids long. V was cut by 3 bases and J by 4 bases, with 5 bases left in between. This chain's CDR3 is CSASAADTQYF. CDR3 in DNA: TGCAGTGCTAGTGCGGCAGATACGCAGTATTTT.

The chain uses TRBV29-1 and TRBJ2-7; TRBD1 matches 7 bases. The CDR3 sequence is 14 residues long. The V gene's germline CDR1 is SQVTM and CDR2 ANQGSEA. The trim removed 2 bases at V and 3 bases at J, leaving 7 bases unmatched. CDR3 nucleotide sequence: TGCAGCGTTGAAATCCCAGGGGGTAACTACGAGCAGTACTTC. The encoded protein is CSVEIPGGNYEQYF.

The rearrangement joins TRBV16 to TRBJ2-4; 8 bases are a match to TRBD1. The ends lost 6 bases at V and 6 bases at J; junction bases unmatched: 10. Looked up from germline, CDR1 is KGHSY and CDR2 is FQNENV. CDR3 length: 15 residues. CDR3 nucleotides: TGTGCCAGCAGTGCCCCAGGGGGCAGTAGAAACATTCAGTACTTC. This codes for CASSAPGGSRNIQYF.

The rearrangement links TRBV27 to TRBJ2-1, with 7 bases aligning to TRBD1. Germline CDR1 reads MNHEY; CDR2 reads SMNVEV (reference sequence). The CDR3 spans 14 residues. The J segment lost 8 bases and the V segment lost 9 bases, leaving 13 bases of the junction unmatched. CDR3 loop: CASLGPTGIHEQFF. The CDR3 DNA sequence: TGTGCCAGTCTTGGGCCGACAGGGATCCATGAGCAGTTCTTC.

The V and J genes are TRBV9 and TRBJ1-6; D gene uncertain. V shed 0 bases and J shed 9 bases, with 4 bases lying between them. The CDR3 is 12 amino acids. Germline values: CDR1 SGDLS, CDR2 YYNGEE. CDR3 loop: CASSVDRSPLHF. Written as DNA, the CDR3 is TGTGCCAGCAGCGTAGATCGTTCACCCCTCCACTTT.

The chain uses TRBV30 and TRBJ2-3; a possible D gene is TRBD1 (5 bases). The length of the CDR3 is 13 residues. The V gene lost 5 bases and the J gene lost 3 bases, with 12 bases spanning the gap. The germline V gene encodes CDR1 GTSNPN and CDR2 SVGIG (reference sequence). The CDR3 spells CAWEDAGTDTQYF. CDR3 coding DNA: TGTGCCTGGGAGGATGCAGGGACAGATACGCAGTATTTT.

CDR3 in DNA: TGTGCCAGCAGATCTCCGACAGGGTATGTCACTGAAGCTTTCTTT. It codes for CASRSPTGYVTEAFF. This sequence joins TRBV6-2 or TRBV6-3 and TRBJ1-1; 7 positions agree with TRBD1. V dropped 6 bases and J dropped 4; count of bases not matched to a gene: 11. The CDR3 loop spans 15 amino acids. CDR1 and CDR2 (germline): MNHEY, SVGEGT.

This clonotype was counted a single time. The CDR3 DNA follows: TGCAGTGCTTTACTAGCGCGCGGTGCAGATACGCAGTATTTT. Its protein is CSALLARGADTQYF. The chain is built from TRBV20-1 and TRBJ2-3; TRBD2 matches at 7 bases. Germline V gives CDR1 DFQATT, CDR2 SNEGSKA (reference sequence). The length of the CDR3 is 14 residues. The J segment lost 4 bases and the V segment lost 5 bases, leaving 9 bases of the junction unmatched.

The chain carries TRBV5-6 and TRBJ2-7; the D gene is possibly TRBD2 (6 bases). Trimming took off 3 bases at V and 2 bases at J, with 15 bases between the two ends. CDR1 is SGHDT and CDR2 is YYEEEE in the germline V gene. This CDR3 is 15 amino acids long. For the CDR3, the DNA is TGTGCCAGCAGCTCGCTTGGACGGACTACCTACGAGCAGTACGTC. It is translated as CASSSLGRTTYEQYV.

The chain employs TRBV29-1 and TRBJ2-5; D may be TRBD1 (6 bases). Germline values: CDR1 SQVTM, CDR2 ANQGSEA. The CDR3 length is 15 residues. V lost 0 bases and J 4 bases, leaving 15 bases between the germline ends. The CDR3 loop is CSVEDVSQGLETQYF. The CDR3 DNA sequence: TGCAGCGTTGAAGATGTGTCGCAGGGGCTAGAGACCCAGTACTTC.

This clonotype came up once. The V and J genes are TRBV11-2 and TRBJ2-1; 15 bases line up with TRBD2. The CDR3 runs 15 residues. CDR1 is SGHAT, CDR2 FQNNGV, per germline. J was trimmed by 10 bases and V by 4 bases; bases with no gene match: 5. The CDR3 region is CASSYRTSGGEEQFF. DNA for the CDR3: TGTGCCAGCAGCTACCGGACTAGCGGGGGGGAGGAGCAGTTCTTC.

The chain carries TRBV5-1 and TRBJ2-1; 13 bases fit TRBD2. The germline V gene encodes CDR1 SGHRS and CDR2 YFSETQ. CDR3 length equals 16 residues. The ends lost 2 bases at V and 8 bases at J; junction bases unmatched: 7. The DNA of the CDR3 is TGCGCCAGCAGCTTCGTACTAGCGGGAGGGCGGGATGAGCAGTTCTTC. It encodes CASSFVLAGGRDEQFF.

This clonotype has just a few counts. The J gene is TRBJ1-1, the V gene TRBV12-3 or TRBV12-4; D is undetermined. V lost 3 bases and J 1 base, leaving 6 bases between the germline ends. This CDR3 is built from 13 residues. Here the CDR3 reads CASSLVGNTEAFF. The CDR3 DNA is TGTGCCAGCAGTTTGGTCGGGAACACTGAAGCTTTCTTT.

The chain couples TRBV4-3 to TRBJ2-3, with 7 bases aligning to TRBD2. This CDR3 is built from 16 residues. The germline gives CDR1 LGHNA, CDR2 YSLEER. Germline trimming cut 1 base from V and 6 bases from J; bases unmatched to any gene: 10. CDR3 nucleotides: TGCGCCAGCAGCCAAGTTGTTCAGGGAGGGAGGGATACGCAGTATTTT. Translated: CASSQVVQGGRDTQYF.

This chain joins TRBV4-3 and TRBJ2-1, with 12 bases fitting TRBD2. CDR1 is LGHNA and CDR2 is YSLEER in the germline V gene. The CDR3 length is 16 residues. J was trimmed by 8 bases and V by 1 base; bases with no gene match: 6. DNA for the CDR3: TGCGCCAGCAGCCAAGCACTAGCGGGGGGTGGAGATGAGCAGTTCTTC. Translating gives CASSQALAGGGDEQFF.

V and J are TRBV24-1 and TRBJ2-1, with TRBD2 matching over 7 bases. This CDR3 is built from 16 residues. V was clipped by 4 bases and J by 6 bases; unmatched bases: 11. Germline-derived CDR1 and CDR2 are KGHDR and SFDVKD. In DNA, the CDR3 is TGTGCCACCAGTGACCGCCGGGACTATGATCCCAATGAGCAGTTCTTC. This encodes CATSDRRDYDPNEQFF.